This is a list of T cell receptor beta chains from one sample in a study of blood T cell repertoires in COVID-19. Profiled with immunoSEQ multiplex PCR; TCRdb holds only in-frame clones, not every one. The sample includes tens of thousands of clones, roughly 80% of them seen just once. Sequenced: peripheral blood. These receptors all come from a human donor with acute or convalescent COVID-19. The donor label of this sample is uncertain. CDR3s include the opening cysteine and the closing phenylalanine or tryptophan. The D gene is left open where the match is weak. Clone sizes are given selectively: once, few, many, or a class where the clone is expanded.

V: TRBV10-3
size: -
J: TRBJ2-5
D: -
DNA: TGTGCCATCAGTGAGTCGGTAGGCTACCCGGGGGAGACCCAGTACTTC
CDR3: CAISESVGYPGETQYF

V: TRBV4-1
size: -
J: TRBJ1-6
D: -
DNA: TGCGCCAGCAGCCAACCCCTTCGGGGGGTTAATTCACCCCTCCACTTT
CDR3: CASSQPLRGVNSPLHF

V: TRBV19
size: -
J: TRBJ2-4
D: TRBD1
DNA: TGTGCCAGTACCGTCGACAGGGGAGGAAACATTCAGTACTTC
CDR3: CASTVDRGGNIQYF

V: TRBV6-6
size: once
J: TRBJ1-2
D: -
DNA: TGTGCCAGCAGTCCCCCGACAGTTTCAGGCGGCTACACCTTC
CDR3: CASSPPTVSGGYTF

V: TRBV7-9
size: once
J: TRBJ2-7
D: -
DNA: TGTGCCAGCACCGACATGAATCCTCCCTACGAGCAGTACTTC
CDR3: CASTDMNPPYEQYF

V: TRBV5-1
size: -
J: TRBJ1-1
D: TRBD1
DNA: TGCGCCAGCAGCGTCGGACAGGGGGGGACTGAAGCTTTCTTT
CDR3: CASSVGQGGTEAFF

V: TRBV18
size: -
J: TRBJ2-7
D: TRBD1
DNA: TGTGCCAGCTCCCCGACAGGGGTCTCCTACGAGCAGTACTTC
CDR3: CASSPTGVSYEQYF

V: TRBV30
size: -
J: TRBJ2-1
D: TRBD2
DNA: TGTGCCTGGAAACGGGGAGCGGGAGATGAGCAGTTCTTC
CDR3: CAWKRGAGDEQFF

V: TRBV9
size: -
J: TRBJ2-5
D: TRBD2
DNA: TGTGCCAGCAGCGTAGCTCCAGCGGGGGTATCGGAGACCCAGTACTTC
CDR3: CASSVAPAGVSETQYF

V: TRBV27
size: once
J: TRBJ2-1
D: -
DNA: TGTGCCAGCAGCCAAAGGGAGGGGGGGGCTTGGAATGAGCAGTTCTTC
CDR3: CASSQREGGAWNEQFF

V: TRBV9
size: -
J: TRBJ2-2
D: -
DNA: TGTGCCAGCAGCGTAGCTGGGGCCACCGGGGAGCTGTTTTTT
CDR3: CASSVAGATGELFF

V: TRBV28
size: -
J: TRBJ1-2
D: TRBD1
DNA: TGTGCCAGCAGCGATCGGACAGGGAAGTTGGCTGGCTACACCTTC
CDR3: CASSDRTGKLAGYTF

V: TRBV27
size: -
J: TRBJ1-2
D: -
DNA: TGTGCCAGCAGTTCCTACAGGGATGGCTACACCTTC
CDR3: CASSSYRDGYTF

V: TRBV15
size: -
J: TRBJ2-1
D: -
DNA: TGTGCCACCAGCAGAGAGCGGCAGCAGCCTGAGCAGTTCTTC
CDR3: CATSRERQQPEQFF

V: TRBV24-1
size: -
J: TRBJ1-2
D: TRBD1
DNA: TGTGCCACCAGTGATGCAGGGGGCTTTGGCTACACCTTC
CDR3: CATSDAGGFGYTF

V: TRBV3-1/TRBV3-2
size: -
J: TRBJ1-6
D: TRBD1
DNA: TGTGCCAGCAGACAGGGGGCAAACAATTCACCCCTCCACTTT
CDR3: CASRQGANNSPLHF

V: TRBV5-1
size: -
J: TRBJ2-5
D: TRBD1
DNA: TGCGCCAGCAGCTTGGGACAGGGACCTCAAGAGACCCAGTACTTC
CDR3: CASSLGQGPQETQYF

V: TRBV20-1
size: once
J: TRBJ1-1
D: -
DNA: TGCAGTGCTAGTGCGGGAGGGATAGGCACTGAAGCTTTCTTT
CDR3: CSASAGGIGTEAFF

V: TRBV10-3
size: -
J: TRBJ2-3
D: -
DNA: TGTGCCATCAGCTTGGGTGGGCTTAGCACAGATACGCAGTATTTT
CDR3: CAISLGGLSTDTQYF

V: TRBV5-6
size: -
J: TRBJ1-4
D: -
DNA: TGTGCCAGCAGCCGGGGGTCAGCTAATGAAAAACTGTTTTTT
CDR3: CASSRGSANEKLFF

V: TRBV4-2
size: once
J: TRBJ2-7
D: -
DNA: TGTGCCAGCAGCCCCTCGGGCAGGGGTGGTAACGAGCAGTACTTC
CDR3: CASSPSGRGGNEQYF

V: TRBV12-2
size: -
J: TRBJ2-1
D: -
DNA: TGTGCAAGTCGCCATACGGGGACTACCCGCTCCTACAATGAGCAGTTCTTC
CDR3: CASRHTGTTRSYNEQFF

V: TRBV6-5
size: -
J: TRBJ1-3
D: TRBD1
DNA: TGTGCCAGCAGTTACTTAGGACAGGGCTCTGGAAACACCATATATTTT
CDR3: CASSYLGQGSGNTIYF

V: TRBV7-3
size: -
J: TRBJ1-1
D: -
DNA: TGTGCCAGCAGCGCAGGGGAGAACACTGAAGCTTTCTTT
CDR3: CASSAGENTEAFF

V: TRBV28
size: -
J: TRBJ1-3
D: TRBD1
DNA: TGTGCCAGCAAAGGCCAGGGGGCATTTGGAAACACCATATATTTT
CDR3: CASKGQGAFGNTIYF

V: TRBV28
size: -
J: TRBJ1-4
D: TRBD1
DNA: TGTGCCAGCAGTTTGGACCGGGACAGGGTTTTT
CDR3: CASSLDRDRVF